This TCR beta chain was recorded in a study of blood T cell repertoires in COVID-19. The CDR3 is 14 residues long. Trimming cost V 1 base and J 8 bases, with 14 bases left between them. The germline V gene has CDR1 LNHDA and CDR2 SQIVND (reference sequence). Clones were sequenced by immunoSEQ multiplex PCR, and TCRdb holds only the in-frame ones, with some missing. Among a few hundred thousand clones, around 80% were seen once, and the ten largest hold roughly 5.3%. The source is a man in his forties who had been exposed to COVID-19. Sequences were obtained from PBMCs or T cells enriched from blood (not recorded which). The genes are TRBV19 and TRBJ1-1, with a possible D match to TRBD1 (5 bases). In DNA, the CDR3 is TGTGCCAGTAGTATAGTCGGGGGACGCGCGGAAGCTTTCTTT. Protein: CASSIVGGRAEAFF.